This T cell receptor beta chain was identified in a study of cytomegalovirus exposure and HLA in healthy donors. The V gene lost 5 bases and the J gene lost 5 bases, with 10 bases spanning the gap. The CDR3 is 13 residues long. Per the germline V gene, CDR1 is SGHVS and CDR2 is FQNEAQ. PCR employed 60 Vbeta and 13 Jbeta primers. Here immunoSEQ multiplex PCR was the method, and the copy in TCRdb shows in-frame clones only, minus some. The sample has around 150,000 clones, around 74% seen once. The sequence was obtained from a man in his fifties in good health and CMV-seropositive. Source material: PBMCs. This rearrangement joins TRBV7-8 to TRBJ1-5, with TRBD1 as a possible D gene (6 bases). The CDR3 DNA follows: TGTGCCAGCAGCGATAACAGGGATCAGCCCCAGCATTTT. Protein: CASSDNRDQPQHF.